The 18 T cell receptor beta chains below were found in one sample sequenced in a study of PD-L1 blockade in urothelial cancer. Here immunoSEQ multiplex PCR was the method, and the copy in TCRdb shows in-frame clones only, minus some. Of roughly 45,000 clones listed, about four fifths are singletons. This sample's time point: peripheral blood 6 weeks after treatment start. Sequencing was performed on PBMCs, taken around atezolizumab (anti-PD-L1) treatment. The receptors here all came from a man aged 55-75 years with urothelial cancer.

This rearrangement joins TRBV6-1 to TRBJ1-5; the D gene is possibly TRBD1 (6 bases). This CDR3 has 15 residues. The germline V and J ends were trimmed by 6 bases and 3 bases, with 15 bases remaining between them. Germline V CDR1 and CDR2: MNHNS, SASEGT. CDR3 coding DNA: TGTGCCAGCAGAGTGGCCCAGGGGAACAATCAGCCCCAGCATTTT. Translated, it gives CASRVAQGNNQPQHF.

This clone occurred once. The DNA of the CDR3 is TGTGCCAGTAGTCCGGGGACATTTGGCCAGCCCCAGCATTTT. It codes for CASSPGTFGQPQHF. This chain connects TRBV19 to TRBJ1-5, with D possibly being TRBD1 (6 bases). Germline CDR1 is LNHDA and CDR2 is SQIVND (reference sequence). The CDR3 totals 14 residues. V dropped 5 bases and J dropped 7 bases, with 15 bases sitting between them.

The count of this clone is one. The genes are TRBV10-3 and TRBJ1-5; 7 positions match TRBD1. The germline V gene has CDR1 ENHRY and CDR2 SYGVKD. The V gene end was trimmed by 6 bases and the J gene end by 2 bases; junction bases not matched to a gene: 4. This CDR3 spans 14 amino acids. This CDR3 is CAIRADRGNQPQHF. The CDR3 DNA reads as TGTGCCATCAGGGCTGACAGGGGCAATCAGCCCCAGCATTTT.

This clone was seen a single time. This chain connects TRBV11-1 to TRBJ1-1; possibly TRBD1 for D (5 bases). The CDR3 has 13 residues. V was trimmed by 3 bases and J by 1 base, leaving 6 bases between them. Germline V gene lookup returns CDR1 SGHAT and CDR2 FQDESV (reference sequence). Written as DNA, the CDR3 is TGTGCCAGCAGCTTCGGGGGGAACACTGAAGCTTTCTTT. Its translation: CASSFGGNTEAFF.

The V and J genes are TRBV19 and TRBJ2-2, with unresolved D. CDR1 and CDR2 (germline): LNHDA, SQIVND (reference sequence). The CDR3 is 12 residues long. The V gene lost 3 bases and the J gene lost 6 bases, with 5 bases spanning the gap. In DNA form, the CDR3 reads TGTGCCAGTAGTATCCTAGCCGGGGAGCTGTTTTTT. Its translation is CASSILAGELFF.

The chain couples TRBV5-4 to TRBJ1-1; the D gene is possibly TRBD1 (5 bases). The germline CDR1 and CDR2 sequences are SGHNT and YYREEE (reference sequence). CDR3 length: 14 amino acids. The V end lost 4 bases, the J end lost 3 bases, and 13 bases lay between the germline ends. CDR3 in DNA: TGTGCCAGCAGCCCCCCCGACAGATACACTGAAGCTTTCTTT. Translating it yields CASSPPDRYTEAFF.

Written as DNA, the CDR3 is TGTGCCAGCAGTCCTGTGACTAGCGGGGGTTACGAGCAGTACTTC. Translated: CASSPVTSGGYEQYF. The V gene is TRBV27, the J gene TRBJ2-7; 12 nucleotides align to TRBD2. In germline, CDR1 is MNHEY, CDR2 SMNVEV (reference sequence). The length of the CDR3 is 15 residues. Germline trimming cut 5 bases from V and 4 bases from J; bases unmatched to any gene: 6.

The genes are TRBV4-1 and TRBJ2-3, with D possibly being TRBD2 (6 bases). CDR1 and CDR2 (germline): MGHRA, YSYEKL. Trimming pared 5 bases from V and 1 base from J, leaving 16 bases between. This CDR3 region has 16 residues. The CDR3 coding sequence is TGCGCCAGCAGCACCCCCGTCAGGGAGGGCACAGATACGCAGTATTTT. This codes for CASSTPVREGTDTQYF.

CDR3 protein: CASSSDRGSGNTIYF. As DNA, the CDR3 is TGCGCCAGCAGCTCGGACAGGGGCTCTGGAAACACCATATATTTT. The chain joins TRBV10-2 to TRBJ1-3; 9 bases are a match to TRBD1. CDR3 size: 15 residues. Germline V gene sequence: CDR1 WSHSY, CDR2 SAAADI. V gave up 6 bases and J gave up 0 bases; unmatched junction bases: 3.

The chain employs TRBV5-1 and TRBJ1-4; D is unresolved. The CDR3 is made up of 14 amino acids. CDR1 is SGHRS and CDR2 is YFSETQ in the germline V gene. V was cut by 4 bases and J by 2 bases, with 9 bases left in between. The CDR3 sequence is CASSPGRTNEKLFF. The CDR3 bases are TGCGCCAGCAGCCCGGGAAGGACTAATGAAAAACTGTTTTTT.

The chain recombines TRBV19 with TRBJ2-5, with D possibly matching TRBD1 (6 bases). The CDR3 is made up of 14 amino acids. In germline, CDR1 is LNHDA, CDR2 SQIVND (reference sequence). Trimming stripped 6 bases from V and 5 bases from J, with 16 bases between. This CDR3 is CASREQGQVETQYF. In nucleotides, the CDR3 is TGTGCCAGTAGGGAACAGGGTCAGGTTGAGACCCAGTACTTC.

J is TRBJ1-2 and V is TRBV9; no definite D call. Trimming cost V 0 bases and J 8 bases, with 14 bases left between them. The CDR3 extends over 14 amino acids. The germline CDR1 and CDR2 sequences are SGDLS and YYNGEE. The CDR3 DNA reads TGTGCCAGCAGCGTAGTGGGAGGTTCCCTAGGCTACACCTTC. Translating gives CASSVVGGSLGYTF.

The chain recombines TRBV11-2 with TRBJ1-4; no clear D. There are 13 residues in the CDR3. Germline V gene data show CDR1 as SGHAT and CDR2 as FQNNGV. Trimming took off 0 bases at V and 5 bases at J, with 4 bases between the two ends. CDR3 sequence (DNA): TGTGCCAGCAGCTTAGAACGGAATGAAAAACTGTTTTTT. Protein product: CASSLERNEKLFF.

CDR3 bases: TGTGCCTGGATCCCGATCGGGAATGAGCAGTTCTTC. Amino acid sequence: CAWIPIGNEQFF. The chain recombines TRBV30 with TRBJ2-1; D unresolved. Between the trimmed V and J ends, which lost 4 bases and 7 bases, there was a span of 11 bases. The germline gives CDR1 GTSNPN, CDR2 SVGIG (reference sequence). This CDR3 has 12 residues.

The gene calls are TRBV28 and TRBJ2-7; possibly TRBD1 for D (6 bases). This CDR3 contains 13 residues. Germline V CDR1 and CDR2: MDHEN, SYDVKM. The V and J ends lost 2 bases and 2 bases respectively, with 7 bases between them. The CDR3 protein is CASSLQGTYEQYF. CDR3 bases: TGTGCCAGCAGTTTACAGGGGACCTACGAGCAGTACTTC.

The rearrangement uses TRBV6-6 and TRBJ2-7, with D maybe TRBD1 (5 bases). The V and J ends lost 4 bases and 3 bases respectively, with 16 bases between them. This CDR3 spans 15 amino acids. Germline assignment: CDR1 MNHNY and CDR2 SVGAGI (reference sequence). The CDR3 loop reads CASSSLDIIVYEQYF. The DNA of the CDR3 is TGTGCCAGCAGTTCGCTGGACATTATCGTCTACGAGCAGTACTTC.

This chain links TRBV2 with TRBJ2-1; TRBD2 matches at 10 bases. Germline V gene lookup returns CDR1 SNHLY and CDR2 FYNNEI. J lost 9 bases, V lost 1 base, and 9 bases had no gene match. This CDR3 is built from 16 residues. The CDR3 loop is CASSEGKRGGQVEQFF. The CDR3 nucleotides are TGTGCCAGCAGTGAAGGGAAGCGGGGGGGCCAGGTTGAGCAGTTCTTC.

This chain links TRBV21-1 with TRBJ1-5; TRBD1 was called by the table and not checked on the DNA. TRBV21-1 is a listed pseudogene. The CDR3 loop spans 23 amino acids. CDR3 sequence (DNA): TGTGCCAGCAGCGTCCCCACTGACCAGGAATTAAGTAGGAGACAGGGGAGGAGGCAGCCCCAGCATTTT. This translates into CASSVPTDQELSRRQGRRQPQHF.